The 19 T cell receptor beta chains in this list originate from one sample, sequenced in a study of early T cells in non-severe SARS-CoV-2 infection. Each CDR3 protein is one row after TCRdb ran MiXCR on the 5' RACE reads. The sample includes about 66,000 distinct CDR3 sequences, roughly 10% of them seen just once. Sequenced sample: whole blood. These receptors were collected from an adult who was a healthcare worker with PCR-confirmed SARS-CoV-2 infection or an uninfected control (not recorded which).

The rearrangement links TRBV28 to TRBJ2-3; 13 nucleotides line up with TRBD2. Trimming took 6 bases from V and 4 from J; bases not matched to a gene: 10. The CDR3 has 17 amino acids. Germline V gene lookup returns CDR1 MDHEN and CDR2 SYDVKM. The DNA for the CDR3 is TGTGCCAGCAGGACCGGGACTAGCGGGATTCGGGCAGATACGCAGTATTTT. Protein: CASRTGTSGIRADTQYF.

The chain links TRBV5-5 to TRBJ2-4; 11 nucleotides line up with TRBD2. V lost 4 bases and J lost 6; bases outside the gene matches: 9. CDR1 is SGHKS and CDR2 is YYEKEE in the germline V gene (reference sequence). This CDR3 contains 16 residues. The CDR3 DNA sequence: TGTGCCAGCAGCCCGTCAACTAGCGGGAGAATAAACATTCAGTACTTC. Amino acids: CASSPSTSGRINIQYF.

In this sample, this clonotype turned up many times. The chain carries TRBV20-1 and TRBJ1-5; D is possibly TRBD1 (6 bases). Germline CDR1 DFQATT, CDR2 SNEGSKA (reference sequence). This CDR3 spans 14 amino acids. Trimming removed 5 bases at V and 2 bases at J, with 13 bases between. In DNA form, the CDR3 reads TGCAGTGCTCCACAGGGTTCACGCAATCAGCCCCAGCATTTT. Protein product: CSAPQGSRNQPQHF.

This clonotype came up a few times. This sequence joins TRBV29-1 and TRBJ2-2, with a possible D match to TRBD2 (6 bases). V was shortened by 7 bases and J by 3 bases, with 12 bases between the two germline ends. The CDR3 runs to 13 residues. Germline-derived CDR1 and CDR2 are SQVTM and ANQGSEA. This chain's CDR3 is CSGGTRYTGELFF. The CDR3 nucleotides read TGCAGCGGCGGGACTCGATACACCGGGGAGCTGTTTTTT.

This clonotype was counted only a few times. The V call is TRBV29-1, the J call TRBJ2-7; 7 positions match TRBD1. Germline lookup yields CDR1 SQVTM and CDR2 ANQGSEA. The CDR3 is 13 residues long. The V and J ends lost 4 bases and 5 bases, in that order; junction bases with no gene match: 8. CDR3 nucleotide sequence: TGCAGCGTTGCTGGGACAGTATACAACGAGCAGTACTTC. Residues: CSVAGTVYNEQYF.

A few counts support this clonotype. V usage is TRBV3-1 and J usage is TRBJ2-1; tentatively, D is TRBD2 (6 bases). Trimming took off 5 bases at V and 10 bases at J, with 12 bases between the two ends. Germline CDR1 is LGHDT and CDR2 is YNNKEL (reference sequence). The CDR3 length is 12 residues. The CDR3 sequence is CASSYFREEQFF. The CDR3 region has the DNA TGTGCCAGCAGCTACTTTCGGGAGGAGCAGTTCTTC.

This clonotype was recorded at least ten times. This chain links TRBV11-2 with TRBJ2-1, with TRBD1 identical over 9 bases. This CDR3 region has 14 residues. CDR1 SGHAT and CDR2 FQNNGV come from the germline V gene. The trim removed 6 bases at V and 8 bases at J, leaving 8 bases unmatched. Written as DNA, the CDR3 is TGTGCCAGCAGGGGGACAGGGCGAGGGGATGAGCAGTTCTTC. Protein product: CASRGTGRGDEQFF.

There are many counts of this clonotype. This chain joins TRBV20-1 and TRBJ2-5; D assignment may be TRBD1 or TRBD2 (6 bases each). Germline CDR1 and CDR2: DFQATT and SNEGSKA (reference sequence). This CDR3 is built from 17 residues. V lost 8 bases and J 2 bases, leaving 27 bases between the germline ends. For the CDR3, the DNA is TGCAGTACCCTGGACAGTTCGACCGGGACTCCTCAAGAGACCCAGTACTTC. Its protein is CSTLDSSTGTPQETQYF.

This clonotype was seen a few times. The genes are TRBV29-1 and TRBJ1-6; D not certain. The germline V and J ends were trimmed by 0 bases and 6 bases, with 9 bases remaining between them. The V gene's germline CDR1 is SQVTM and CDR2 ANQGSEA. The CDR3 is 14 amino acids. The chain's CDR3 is CSVEDKGSNSPLHF. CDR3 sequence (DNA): TGCAGCGTTGAAGATAAGGGCTCTAATTCACCCCTCCACTTT.

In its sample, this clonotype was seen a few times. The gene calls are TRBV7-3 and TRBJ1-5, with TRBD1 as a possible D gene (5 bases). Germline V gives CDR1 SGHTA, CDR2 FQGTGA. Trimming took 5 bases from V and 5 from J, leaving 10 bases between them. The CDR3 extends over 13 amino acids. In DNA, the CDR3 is TGTGCCAGCAGCCCGGGGCGGGATCAGCCCCAGCATTTT. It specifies CASSPGRDQPQHF.

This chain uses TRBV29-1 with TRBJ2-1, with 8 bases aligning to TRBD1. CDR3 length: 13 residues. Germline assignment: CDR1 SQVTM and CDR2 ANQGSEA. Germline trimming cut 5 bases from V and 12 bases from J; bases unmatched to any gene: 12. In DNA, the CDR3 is TGCAGCGTTAGCACCGGACAGGGTTTCAGGCAGTTCTTC. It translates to CSVSTGQGFRQFF.

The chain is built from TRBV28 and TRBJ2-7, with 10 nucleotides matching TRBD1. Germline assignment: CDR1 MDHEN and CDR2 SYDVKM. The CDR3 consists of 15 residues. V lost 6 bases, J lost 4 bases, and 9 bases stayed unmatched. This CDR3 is CASRPPGQGIYEQYF. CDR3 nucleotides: TGTGCCAGCAGACCCCCGGGACAGGGGATTTACGAGCAGTACTTC.

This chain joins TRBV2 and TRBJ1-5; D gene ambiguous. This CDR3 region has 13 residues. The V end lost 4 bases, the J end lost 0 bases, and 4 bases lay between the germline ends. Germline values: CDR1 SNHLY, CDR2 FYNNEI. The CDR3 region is CASSGGSNQPQHF. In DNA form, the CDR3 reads TGTGCCAGCAGTGGGGGTAGCAATCAGCCCCAGCATTTT.

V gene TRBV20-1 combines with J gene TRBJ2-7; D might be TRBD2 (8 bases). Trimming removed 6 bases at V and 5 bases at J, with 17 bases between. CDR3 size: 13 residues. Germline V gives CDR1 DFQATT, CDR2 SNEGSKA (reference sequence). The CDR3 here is CSAPGRGHHEQYF. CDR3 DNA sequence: TGCAGTGCGCCCGGGAGGGGGCACCACGAGCAGTACTTC.

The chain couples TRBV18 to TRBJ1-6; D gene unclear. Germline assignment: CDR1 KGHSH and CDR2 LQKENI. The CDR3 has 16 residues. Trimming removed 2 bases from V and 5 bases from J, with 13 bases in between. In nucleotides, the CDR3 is TGTGCCAGCTCACCAAGGGCCCAGAGTGATAATTCACCCCTCCACTTT. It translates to CASSPRAQSDNSPLHF.

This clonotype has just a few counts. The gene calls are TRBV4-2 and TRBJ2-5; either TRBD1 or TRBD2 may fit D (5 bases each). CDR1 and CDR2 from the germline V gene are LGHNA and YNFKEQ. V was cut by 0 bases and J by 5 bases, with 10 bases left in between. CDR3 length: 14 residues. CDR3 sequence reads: CASSQDLGTETQYF. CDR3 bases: TGTGCCAGCAGCCAAGACCTAGGGACGGAGACCCAGTACTTC.

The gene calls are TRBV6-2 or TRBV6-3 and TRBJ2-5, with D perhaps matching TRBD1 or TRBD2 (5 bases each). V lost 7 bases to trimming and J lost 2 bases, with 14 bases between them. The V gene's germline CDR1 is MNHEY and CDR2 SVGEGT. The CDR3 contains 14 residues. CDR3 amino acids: CASKRGSPQETQYF. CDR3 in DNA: TGTGCCAGCAAGAGGGGCTCCCCTCAAGAGACCCAGTACTTC.

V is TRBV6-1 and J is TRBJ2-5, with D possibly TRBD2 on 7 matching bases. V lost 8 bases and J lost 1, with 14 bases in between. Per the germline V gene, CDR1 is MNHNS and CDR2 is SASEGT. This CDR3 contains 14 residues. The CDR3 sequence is CASSGGGGQETQYF. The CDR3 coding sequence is TGTGCCAGCTCTGGGGGAGGGGGCCAAGAGACCCAGTACTTC.

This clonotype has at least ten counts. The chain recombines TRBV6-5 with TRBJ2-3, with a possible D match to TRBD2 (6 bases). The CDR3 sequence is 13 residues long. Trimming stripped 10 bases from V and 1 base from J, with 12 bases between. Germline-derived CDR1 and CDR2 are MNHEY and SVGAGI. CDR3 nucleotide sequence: TGTGCCACCGGAGGGCCTGGCACAGATACGCAGTATTTT. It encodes CATGGPGTDTQYF.